This TCR beta chain was recovered during a study of control samples from healthy donors and cancer patients. TCRdb keeps only in-frame clones here, not all; method: immunoSEQ multiplex PCR. The data show 85,000 to 95,000 clones, roughly 90% seen once. This CDR3 contains 14 residues. Trimming took off 2 bases at V and 5 bases at J, with 9 bases between the two ends. Germline assignment: CDR1 MNHEY and CDR2 SVGAGI. Specimen: blood. This clonotype originated in a young woman in good health. The rearrangement links TRBV6-5 to TRBJ1-4, with TRBD1 as a possible D gene (6 bases). DNA for the CDR3: TGTGCCAGCAGTTACCTGGACAGAAATGAAAAACTGTTTTTT. It specifies CASSYLDRNEKLFF.